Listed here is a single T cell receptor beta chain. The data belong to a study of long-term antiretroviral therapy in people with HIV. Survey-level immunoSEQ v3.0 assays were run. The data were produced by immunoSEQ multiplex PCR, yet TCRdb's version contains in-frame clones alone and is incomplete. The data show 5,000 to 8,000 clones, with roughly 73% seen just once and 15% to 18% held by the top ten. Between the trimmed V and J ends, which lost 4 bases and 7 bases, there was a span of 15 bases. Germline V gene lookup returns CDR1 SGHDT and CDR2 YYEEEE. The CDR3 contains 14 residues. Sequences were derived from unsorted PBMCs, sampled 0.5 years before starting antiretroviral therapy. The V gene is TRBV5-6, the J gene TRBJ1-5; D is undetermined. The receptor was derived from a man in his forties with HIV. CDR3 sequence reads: CASSTAPEWQPQHF. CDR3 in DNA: TGTGCCAGCAGCACAGCCCCCGAGTGGCAGCCCCAGCATTTT.